This entry describes one TCR beta chain. Its antigen is not identified. These data originate in a study of identical twins. This CDR3 has 13 residues. After template switching added a universal primer site, the resulting cDNA carried unique molecular identifiers. One entry per CDR3 protein, called by TCRdb with MiXCR from the 5' RACE reads. The sample holds roughly 1,500,000 distinct CDR3 sequences; about 31% are singletons and the top ten take more than 0.25%. Study findings and constraints: Twins' surplus sharing was weaker for beta out-of-frame sequences. There is a chance that invariant MAIT and iNKT cells partially muddied zero-insertion analyses.

The sequence was obtained from a newborn girl in good health. The chain is built from TRBV12-3 or TRBV12-4 and TRBJ2-4; D call uncertain. The tail of the sequence fits TRBJ2-7 better, so the J call may be wrong. The sample was cord blood. The CDR3 spells CASSLGGESEQYF. The CDR3, as DNA: TGTGCCAGCAGTCTCGGCGGAGAGAGCGAGCAGTACTTC.